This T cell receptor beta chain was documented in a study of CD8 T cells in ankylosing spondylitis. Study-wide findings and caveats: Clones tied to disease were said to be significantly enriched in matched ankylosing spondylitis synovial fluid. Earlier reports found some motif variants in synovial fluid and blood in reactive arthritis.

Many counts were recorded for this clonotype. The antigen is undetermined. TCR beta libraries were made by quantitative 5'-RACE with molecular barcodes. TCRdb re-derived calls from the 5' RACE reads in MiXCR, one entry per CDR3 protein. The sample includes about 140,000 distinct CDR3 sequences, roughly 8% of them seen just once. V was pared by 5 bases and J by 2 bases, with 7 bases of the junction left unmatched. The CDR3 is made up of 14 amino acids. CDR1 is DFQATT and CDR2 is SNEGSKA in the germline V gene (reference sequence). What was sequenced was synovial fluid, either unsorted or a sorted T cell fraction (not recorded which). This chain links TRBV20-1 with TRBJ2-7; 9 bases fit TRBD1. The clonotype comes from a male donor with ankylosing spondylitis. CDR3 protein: CSAFTGGATYEQYF. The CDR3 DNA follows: TGCAGTGCTTTCACAGGGGGCGCAACCTACGAGCAGTACTTC.